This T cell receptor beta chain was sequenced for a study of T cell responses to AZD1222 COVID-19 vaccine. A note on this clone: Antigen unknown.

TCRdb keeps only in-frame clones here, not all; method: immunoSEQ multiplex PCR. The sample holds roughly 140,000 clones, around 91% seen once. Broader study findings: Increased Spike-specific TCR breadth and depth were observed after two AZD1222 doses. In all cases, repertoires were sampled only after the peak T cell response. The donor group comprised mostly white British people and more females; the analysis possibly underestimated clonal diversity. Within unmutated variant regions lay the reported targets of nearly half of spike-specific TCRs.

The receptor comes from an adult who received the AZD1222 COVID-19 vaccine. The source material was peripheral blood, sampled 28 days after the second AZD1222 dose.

This chain's CDR3 is CASSGTSGTNEQYF. CDR3 in DNA: TGTGCCAGCAGCGGGACTAGCGGGACCAACGAGCAGTACTTC. The chain is built from TRBV2 and TRBJ2-7; 13 bases fit TRBD2. The CDR3 sequence is 14 residues long. The junction had 4 bases not matched to a gene; V was cut back by 6 bases and J by 5 bases. Germline V gene data show CDR1 as SNHLY and CDR2 as FYNNEI.